The entry below gives a single TCR beta chain sequence along with its context. This entry comes from a study of T cell responses to AZD1222 COVID-19 vaccine. This table comes from immunoSEQ multiplex PCR, and its TCRdb copy is limited to in-frame clones, with some not included. The sample lists nearly 200,000 clones; 80% to 95% were seen once. V gave up 6 bases and J gave up 4 bases, with 8 bases separating them. The CDR3 extends over 12 amino acids. CDR1 MNHEY and CDR2 SVGAGI come from the germline V gene. This receptor was taken from an adult who received the AZD1222 COVID-19 vaccine. The gene calls are TRBV6-5 and TRBJ2-3; D is undetermined. The material sequenced was peripheral blood, taken 28 days after the second AZD1222 dose. This CDR3 reads CASRPNSDTQYF. CDR3 bases: TGTGCCAGCAGGCCAAATTCAGATACGCAGTATTTT.